Below are 8 T cell receptor beta chains sequenced from a single sample in a study of CD8+ T cells in alopecia areata. RNA was extracted and reverse transcribed into cDNA as the sequencing template. Produced via immunoSEQ multiplex PCR; TCRdb's table is partial and in-frame only. Altogether 180,000 or so clones are present, less than 75% being singletons, with the ten largest covering roughly 10%. The sample here was CD8+ T cells sorted from blood, taken at week 0. Receptor source: a human donor with alopecia areata.

The CDR3 bases are TGCGCCAGCAGCCAAGGTTACGGCAGCAATCAGCCCCAGCATTTT. The encoded protein is CASSQGYGSNQPQHF. The chain combines TRBV4-1 with TRBJ1-5; unclear D gene. The V gene's germline CDR1 is MGHRA and CDR2 YSYEKL. Trimming took 1 base from V and 1 from J, leaving 8 bases between them. CDR3 length: 15 residues.

The chain recombines TRBV15 with TRBJ2-1; weak D call: TRBD1 (5 bases). V gave up 4 bases and J gave up 8 bases, with 12 bases separating them. CDR1 and CDR2 from the germline V gene are LNHNV and YYDKDF (reference sequence). This CDR3 has 13 residues. The CDR3 here is CATSTNQGDEQFF. In DNA, the CDR3 is TGTGCCACCAGCACTAACCAGGGCGATGAGCAGTTCTTC.

V is TRBV27 and J is TRBJ1-1; D is unclear. Germline lookup yields CDR1 MNHEY and CDR2 SMNVEV (reference sequence). The CDR3 is 15 residues long. V shed 4 bases and J shed 5 bases, with 17 bases lying between them. The DNA for the CDR3 is TGTGCCAGCAGTTCCCGGGGAGGGAGGGCGACTGAAGCTTTCTTT. Translated, it gives CASSSRGGRATEAFF.

This rearrangement joins TRBV13 to TRBJ1-1; TRBD1 aligns across 8 bases. The ends lost 5 bases at V and 1 base at J; junction bases unmatched: 6. Germline CDR1 reads PRHDT; CDR2 reads FYEKMQ (reference sequence). The CDR3 covers 15 residues. CDR3 amino acids: CASSPGQGKNTEAFF. The CDR3 coding sequence is TGTGCCAGCAGCCCCGGACAGGGAAAGAACACTGAAGCTTTCTTT.

This clone is a singleton in its sample. The chain recombines TRBV5-1 with TRBJ1-1; maybe TRBD1 (5 bases). Germline V gives CDR1 SGHRS, CDR2 YFSETQ. With 0 bases removed from V and 4 bases from J, the gap between germline ends came to 10 bases. The CDR3 loop spans 14 amino acids. CDR3 bases: TGCGCCAGCAGCTTGGCGTCCCAGGGCACTGAAGCTTTCTTT. Protein product: CASSLASQGTEAFF.

The sample holds one count of this clone. This chain connects TRBV27 to TRBJ2-7, with 8 nucleotides matching TRBD1. The germline gives CDR1 MNHEY, CDR2 SMNVEV (reference sequence). The CDR3 has 16 amino acids. The junction had 11 bases not matched to a gene; V was cut back by 2 bases and J by 5 bases. The CDR3 region is CASSLMQGALGDEQYF. CDR3 coding DNA: TGTGCCAGCAGTTTAATGCAGGGGGCCTTGGGTGACGAGCAGTACTTC.

The rearrangement uses TRBV6-5 and TRBJ2-7; D call uncertain. The length of the CDR3 is 12 residues. The V end was cut by 5 bases, the J end by 3 bases, with 8 bases between. CDR1 MNHEY and CDR2 SVGAGI come from the germline V gene. The CDR3 DNA reads TGTGCCAGCAGTACAACAAACTACGAGCAGTACTTC. Its translation is CASSTTNYEQYF.

This clone was detected only a few times. The chain uses TRBV27 and TRBJ2-3, with TRBD1 matching over 8 bases. Germline V gene data show CDR1 as MNHEY and CDR2 as SMNVEV (reference sequence). The V and J ends lost 8 bases and 4 bases, in that order; junction bases with no gene match: 11. The CDR3 loop spans 15 amino acids. CDR3 in amino acids: CASRQGPLLPDTQYF. The CDR3 region has the DNA TGTGCCAGCCGACAGGGGCCGCTTCTCCCAGATACGCAGTATTTT.